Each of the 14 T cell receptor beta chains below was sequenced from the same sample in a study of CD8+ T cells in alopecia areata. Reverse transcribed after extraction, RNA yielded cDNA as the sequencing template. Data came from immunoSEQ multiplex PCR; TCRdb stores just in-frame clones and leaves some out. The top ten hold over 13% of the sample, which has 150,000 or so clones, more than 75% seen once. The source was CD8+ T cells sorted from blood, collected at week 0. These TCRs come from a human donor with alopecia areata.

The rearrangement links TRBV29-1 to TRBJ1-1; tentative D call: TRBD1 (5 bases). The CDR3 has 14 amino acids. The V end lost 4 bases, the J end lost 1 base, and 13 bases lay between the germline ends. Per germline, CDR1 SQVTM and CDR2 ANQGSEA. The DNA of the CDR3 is TGCAGCGTTGTGTCATGGGACTCGAACACTGAAGCTTTCTTT. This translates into CSVVSWDSNTEAFF.

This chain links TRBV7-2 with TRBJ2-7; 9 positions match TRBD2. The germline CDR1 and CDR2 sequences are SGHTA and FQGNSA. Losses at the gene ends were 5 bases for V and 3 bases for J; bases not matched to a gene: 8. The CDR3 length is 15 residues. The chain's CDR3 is CASSPEGAGGYEQYF. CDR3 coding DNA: TGTGCCAGCAGCCCCGAGGGAGCGGGGGGCTACGAGCAGTACTTC.

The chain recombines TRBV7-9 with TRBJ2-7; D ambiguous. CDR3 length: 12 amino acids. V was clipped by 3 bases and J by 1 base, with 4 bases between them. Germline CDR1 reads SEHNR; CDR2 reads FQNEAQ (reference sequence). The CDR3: CASSFRSYEQYF. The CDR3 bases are TGTGCCAGCAGCTTCAGGTCCTACGAGCAGTACTTC. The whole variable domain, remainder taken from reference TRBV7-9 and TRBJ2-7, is DTGVSQNPRHKITKRGQNVTFRCDPISEHNRLYWYRQTLGQGPEFLTYFQNEAQLEKSRLLSDRFSAERPKGSFSTLEIQRTEQGDSAMYLCASSFRSYEQYFGPGTRLTVT.

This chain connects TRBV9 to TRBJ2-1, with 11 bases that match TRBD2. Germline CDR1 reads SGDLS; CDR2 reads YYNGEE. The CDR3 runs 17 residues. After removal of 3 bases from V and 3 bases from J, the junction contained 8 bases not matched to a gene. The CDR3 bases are TGTGCCAGCAGCGCCTCCGGGACTAGCGGATACTACAATGAGCAGTTCTTC. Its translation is CASSASGTSGYYNEQFF.

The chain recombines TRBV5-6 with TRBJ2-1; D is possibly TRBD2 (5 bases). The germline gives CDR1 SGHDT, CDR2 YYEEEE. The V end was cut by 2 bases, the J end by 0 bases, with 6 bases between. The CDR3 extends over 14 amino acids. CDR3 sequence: CASSFGSSYNEQFF. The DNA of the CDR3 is TGTGCCAGCAGCTTTGGGAGCTCCTACAATGAGCAGTTCTTC.

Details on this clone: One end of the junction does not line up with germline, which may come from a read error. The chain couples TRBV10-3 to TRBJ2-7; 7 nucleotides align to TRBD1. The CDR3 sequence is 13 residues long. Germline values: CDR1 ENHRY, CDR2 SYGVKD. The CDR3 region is CAISRPGGYEQYF. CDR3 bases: TGCGCCATCAGTCGGCCAGGGGGCTACGAGCAGTACTTC.

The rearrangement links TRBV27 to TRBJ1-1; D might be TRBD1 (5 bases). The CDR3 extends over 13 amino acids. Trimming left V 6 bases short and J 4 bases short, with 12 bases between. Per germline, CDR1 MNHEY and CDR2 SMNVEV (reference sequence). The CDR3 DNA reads TGTGCCAGCAGGCCCTTAGGGGCCACTGAAGCTTTCTTT. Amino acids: CASRPLGATEAFF.

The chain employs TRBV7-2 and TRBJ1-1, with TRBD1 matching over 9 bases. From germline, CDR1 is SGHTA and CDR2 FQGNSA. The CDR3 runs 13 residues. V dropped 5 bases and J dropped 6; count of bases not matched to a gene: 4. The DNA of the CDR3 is TGTGCCAGCAGCCCCGGGACAGGGCCTGAAGCTTTCTTT. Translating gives CASSPGTGPEAFF.

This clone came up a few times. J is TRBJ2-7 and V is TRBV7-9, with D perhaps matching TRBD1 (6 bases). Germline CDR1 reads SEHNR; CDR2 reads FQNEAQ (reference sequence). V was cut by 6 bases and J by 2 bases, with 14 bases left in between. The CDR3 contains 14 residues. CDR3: CASSRQDLAYEQYF. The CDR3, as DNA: TGTGCCAGCAGTCGACAGGACTTAGCCTACGAGCAGTACTTC.

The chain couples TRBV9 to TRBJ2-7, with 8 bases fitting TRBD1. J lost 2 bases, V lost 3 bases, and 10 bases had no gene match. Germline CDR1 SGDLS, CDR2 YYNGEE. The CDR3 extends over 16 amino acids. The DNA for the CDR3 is TGTGCCAGCAGCGCCCCCCCGGACAGGGCCACCTACGAGCAGTACTTC. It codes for CASSAPPDRATYEQYF.

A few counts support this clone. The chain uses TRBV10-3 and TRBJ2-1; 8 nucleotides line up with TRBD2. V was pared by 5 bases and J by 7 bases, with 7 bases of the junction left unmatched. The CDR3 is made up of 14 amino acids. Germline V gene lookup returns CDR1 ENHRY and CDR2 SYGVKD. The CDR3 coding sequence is TGTGCCATCAGTCCAGCGGGAGATGGGAATGAGCAGTTCTTC. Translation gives CAISPAGDGNEQFF.

This CDR3 is CASSFGASPLHF. CDR3 in DNA: TGTGCCAGCAGTTTCGGGGCTTCACCCCTCCACTTT. J is TRBJ1-6 and V is TRBV27, with D possibly being TRBD1 (5 bases). The V end lost 3 bases, the J end lost 9 bases, and 6 bases lay between the germline ends. This CDR3 is built from 12 residues. CDR1 and CDR2 (germline): MNHEY, SMNVEV (reference sequence).

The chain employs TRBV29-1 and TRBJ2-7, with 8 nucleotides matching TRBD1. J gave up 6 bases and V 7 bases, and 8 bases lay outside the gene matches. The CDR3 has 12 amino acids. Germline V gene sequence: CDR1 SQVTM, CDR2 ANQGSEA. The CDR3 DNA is TGCAGCGCCGAGGACAGGGAGGCCGAGCAGTACTTC. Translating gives CSAEDREAEQYF.

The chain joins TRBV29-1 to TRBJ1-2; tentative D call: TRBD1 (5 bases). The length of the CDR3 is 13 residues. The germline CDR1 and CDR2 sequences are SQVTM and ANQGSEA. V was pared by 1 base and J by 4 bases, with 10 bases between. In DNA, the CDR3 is TGCAGCGTTGAAGGGGAGACAGTCTATGGCTACACCTTC. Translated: CSVEGETVYGYTF.